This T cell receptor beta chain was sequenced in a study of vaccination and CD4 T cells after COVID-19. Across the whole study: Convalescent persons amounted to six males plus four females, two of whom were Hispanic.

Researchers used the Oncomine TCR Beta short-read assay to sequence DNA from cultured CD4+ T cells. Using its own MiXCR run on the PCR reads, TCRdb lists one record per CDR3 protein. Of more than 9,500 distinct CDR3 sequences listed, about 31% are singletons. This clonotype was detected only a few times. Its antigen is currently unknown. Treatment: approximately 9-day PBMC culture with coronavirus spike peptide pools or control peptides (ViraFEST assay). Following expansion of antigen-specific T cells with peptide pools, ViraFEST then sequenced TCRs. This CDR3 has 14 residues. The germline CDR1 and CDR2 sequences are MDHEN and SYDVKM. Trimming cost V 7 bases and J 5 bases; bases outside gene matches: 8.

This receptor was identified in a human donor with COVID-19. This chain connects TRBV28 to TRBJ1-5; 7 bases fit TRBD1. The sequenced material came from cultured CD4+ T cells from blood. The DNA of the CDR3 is TGTGCCAGCACCCCGGGACAGAACCATCAGCCCCAGCATTTT. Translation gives CASTPGQNHQPQHF.